The 22 T cell receptor beta chains below were found in one sample sequenced in a study of cytomegalovirus exposure and HLA in healthy donors (dated by TCRdb to between 2016 and 2019). Receptor amplification or capture employed the immunoSEQ multiplex PCR assay. TCRdb obtained this table from immuneACCESS and retained in-frame rearrangements with V and J assigned. These tables miss some clones; where compared with another copy, unresolved V genes account for less than half of the shortfall, and the remainder is unexplained. This sample holds 100,000 to 150,000 clones; roughly 95% were observed only once. The ten largest account for 1.5% to 2% of the sample. The sample was PBMCs. These receptors were taken from a young man in good health and CMV-seronegative.

This clone came up once. The chain has TRBV11-2 and TRBJ1-1; D is perhaps TRBD1 (5 bases). The CDR3 totals 14 residues. Germline V lookup: CDR1 SGHAT, CDR2 FQNNGV. The V gene lost 1 base and the J gene lost 4 bases, with 10 bases spanning the gap. The CDR3 DNA follows: TGTGCCAGCAGCTTAGCAAAGGGGATCACTGAAGCTTTCTTT. This encodes CASSLAKGITEAFF.

The gene calls are TRBV9 and TRBJ2-3; D is possibly TRBD1 (8 bases). The CDR3 is made up of 17 amino acids. Germline CDR1 is SGDLS and CDR2 is YYNGEE. V lost 3 bases and J lost 2, with 19 bases in between. The CDR3 here is CASSGGTGGALTDTQYF. CDR3 coding DNA: TGTGCCAGCAGCGGTGGCACAGGGGGGGCCCTCACAGATACGCAGTATTTT.

The V call is TRBV5-5, the J call TRBJ2-7; TRBD2 might be the D (5 bases). Germline CDR1 is SGHKS and CDR2 is YYEKEE (reference sequence). Trimming left V 7 bases short and J 5 bases short, with 16 bases between. The CDR3 consists of 13 residues. CDR3 protein: CASVKDNGDEQYF. The CDR3 nucleotides are TGTGCCAGCGTTAAGGATAACGGGGACGAGCAGTACTTC.

The rearrangement joins TRBV18 to TRBJ2-7, with 7 positions matching TRBD1. The J segment lost 2 bases and the V segment lost 5 bases, leaving 6 bases of the junction unmatched. CDR3 size: 14 residues. The germline gives CDR1 KGHSH, CDR2 LQKENI. The CDR3 sequence is CASSEGQPPYEQYF. The CDR3 nucleotides read TGTGCCAGCTCAGAGGGACAGCCCCCCTACGAGCAGTACTTC.

J is TRBJ2-7 and V is TRBV15, with 8 bases lining up with TRBD1. Germline loops: CDR1 LNHNV, CDR2 YYDKDF (reference sequence). The CDR3 runs 17 residues. V lost 0 bases, J lost 5 bases, and 12 bases stayed unmatched. The CDR3 DNA sequence: TGTGCCACCAGCAGAGATCGGAGGGACAGGCTTGACCACGAGCAGTACTTC. Translation: CATSRDRRDRLDHEQYF.

The gene calls are TRBV7-8 and TRBJ2-3; 7 bases map to TRBD2. V lost 5 bases, J lost 4 bases, and 15 bases stayed unmatched. The CDR3 covers 17 residues. CDR1 SGHVS and CDR2 FQNEAQ come from the germline V gene. The CDR3 loop is CASSRLGAGDFADTQYF. The CDR3 DNA sequence: TGTGCCAGCAGCCGCTTAGGCGCGGGAGATTTCGCAGATACGCAGTATTTT.

The V and J genes are TRBV19 and TRBJ1-2, with D maybe TRBD1 (5 bases). With 7 bases removed from V and 2 bases from J, the gap between germline ends came to 35 bases. The CDR3 runs to 21 residues. Germline CDR1 is LNHDA and CDR2 is SQIVND (reference sequence). CDR3 DNA sequence: TGTGCCAGTACCACGGTGGGGGGTATTTTAAACGAGGATTTACCGAACTATGGCTACACCTTC. It translates to CASTTVGGILNEDLPNYGYTF. Together with reference TRBV19 and TRBJ1-2, the CDR3 gives the full variable domain: DGGITQSPKYLFRKEGQNVTLSCEQNLNHDAMYWYRQDPGQGLRLIYYSQIVNDFQKGDIAEGYSVSREKKESFPLTVTSAQKNPTAFYLCASTTVGGILNEDLPNYGYTFGSGTRLTVV.

The chain uses TRBV30 and TRBJ2-2; 10 bases align to TRBD2. The CDR3 covers 15 residues. Germline CDR1 is GTSNPN and CDR2 is SVGIG (reference sequence). With 0 bases clipped from V and 2 bases from J, the junction kept 0 bases outside the gene matches. CDR3 bases: TGTGCCTGGAGTGTACTAGCGGGAAACACCGGGGAGCTGTTTTTT. Its protein is CAWSVLAGNTGELFF. Supplemented by reference TRBV30 and TRBJ2-2, the full variable domain reads SQTIHQWPATLVQPVGSPLSLECTVEGTSNPNLYWYRQAAGRGLQLLFYSVGIGQISSEVPQNLSASRPQDRQFILSSKKLLLSDSGFYLCAWSVLAGNTGELFFGEGSRLTVL.

The chain is built from TRBV19 and TRBJ2-7, with 9 bases aligning to TRBD1. Germline loops: CDR1 LNHDA, CDR2 SQIVND (reference sequence). This CDR3 has 15 amino acids. After removal of 3 bases from V and 5 bases from J, the junction contained 8 bases not matched to a gene. CDR3 in DNA: TGTGCCAGTAGTATTGGGACAGGGAGCGTCCACGAGCAGTACTTC. It is translated as CASSIGTGSVHEQYF.

The V and J genes are TRBV28 and TRBJ2-7, with D possibly being TRBD1 (6 bases). Germline V gives CDR1 MDHEN, CDR2 SYDVKM. V shed 5 bases and J shed 7 bases, with 15 bases lying between them. The CDR3 runs to 13 residues. CDR3 loop: CASSDRSLGEQYF. The CDR3 DNA is TGTGCCAGCAGTGACAGGTCGCTGGGAGAGCAGTACTTC.

The chain links TRBV12-5 to TRBJ2-3; no reliable D call. There are 13 residues in the CDR3. V was trimmed by 5 bases and J by 6 bases, leaving 12 bases between them. Germline V lookup: CDR1 LGHNT, CDR2 FRNRAP. The CDR3 DNA sequence: TGTGCTAGTGGTCCCCAATCGCGGGATACGCAGTATTTT. This sequence encodes CASGPQSRDTQYF. The full variable domain, rest sourced from reference TRBV12-5 and TRBJ2-3, is DARVTQTPRHKVTEMGQEVTMRCQPILGHNTVFWYRQTMMQGLELLAYFRNRAPLDDSGMPKDRFSAEMPDATLATLKIQPSEPRDSAVYFCASGPQSRDTQYFGPGTRLTVL.

J is TRBJ2-3 and V is TRBV19, with 8 bases fitting TRBD2. The junction had 6 bases not matched to a gene; V was cut back by 4 bases and J by 6 bases. The CDR3 is 14 amino acids. CDR1 and CDR2 (germline): LNHDA, SQIVND (reference sequence). The CDR3 DNA reads as TGTGCCAGTAGTAGCCGGCGGGGGGAGGATACGCAGTATTTT. It specifies CASSSRRGEDTQYF.

The J gene is TRBJ1-5, the V gene TRBV28; no clear D gene. V was pared by 6 bases and J by 1 base, with 4 bases between. The CDR3 totals 12 residues. Germline V gene data show CDR1 as MDHEN and CDR2 as SYDVKM. CDR3: CASSQSNQPQHF. DNA of the CDR3: TGTGCCAGCAGCCAGAGCAATCAGCCCCAGCATTTT.

The rearrangement links TRBV5-6 to TRBJ1-5, with a possible D match to TRBD1 (6 bases). The germline V gene has CDR1 SGHDT and CDR2 YYEEEE. The CDR3 length is 16 residues. Between the trimmed V and J ends, which lost 4 bases and 5 bases, there was a span of 19 bases. The DNA for the CDR3 is TGTGCCAGCAGCCGCCGGGACACCGGGCGGGATCAGCCCCAGCATTTT. Amino acid sequence: CASSRRDTGRDQPQHF.

The V gene is TRBV4-3, the J gene TRBJ2-5; 9 bases line up with TRBD2. The CDR3 length is 14 residues. The trim removed 4 bases at V and 5 bases at J, leaving 5 bases unmatched. Germline CDR1 LGHNA, CDR2 YSLEER. In DNA, the CDR3 is TGCGCCAGCAGCCTGGTAGCGGGAGAGGAGACCCAGTACTTC. Translation gives CASSLVAGEETQYF.

V is TRBV11-1 and J is TRBJ2-2; TRBD1 agrees at 7 bases. V lost 4 bases and J lost 7; bases outside the gene matches: 3. Germline CDR1 reads SGHAT; CDR2 reads FQDESV (reference sequence). CDR3 length: 13 residues. The CDR3, as DNA: TGTGCCAGCAGCTACAGGGACAGCGGGGAGCTGTTTTTT. Encoded protein: CASSYRDSGELFF.

This clone came up once. The gene calls are TRBV6-6 and TRBJ2-5; TRBD2 agrees at 7 bases. The CDR3 is 16 amino acids. Germline V CDR1 and CDR2: MNHNY, SVGAGI (reference sequence). The J segment lost 1 base and the V segment lost 0 bases, leaving 5 bases of the junction unmatched. In DNA form, the CDR3 reads TGTGCCAGCAGTTACTCATCTAGCGGACCCCAAGAGACCCAGTACTTC. This encodes CASSYSSSGPQETQYF.

This rearrangement joins TRBV7-3 to TRBJ1-3; the match to TRBD1 covers 8 bases. V was clipped by 3 bases and J by 4 bases; unmatched bases: 8. Looked up from germline, CDR1 is SGHTA and CDR2 is FQGTGA. The CDR3 runs to 16 residues. The DNA for the CDR3 is TGTGCCAGCAGCTTGGAACCAGGGGGCGCAGGAAACACCATATATTTT. Its translation is CASSLEPGGAGNTIYF.

The chain uses TRBV15 and TRBJ1-4; 8 nucleotides match TRBD1. Germline values: CDR1 LNHNV, CDR2 YYDKDF (reference sequence). The CDR3 is 15 amino acids. The J segment lost 6 bases and the V segment lost 7 bases, leaving 10 bases of the junction unmatched. The CDR3 DNA follows: TGTGCCACCACACTCAACAGGGGGGTATATGAAAAACTGTTTTTT. Amino acid sequence: CATTLNRGVYEKLFF.

The chain combines TRBV18 with TRBJ2-3, with D perhaps matching TRBD2 (6 bases). V was trimmed by 3 bases and J by 1 base, leaving 17 bases between them. This CDR3 has 17 amino acids. Germline assignment: CDR1 KGHSH and CDR2 LQKENI. Here the CDR3 DNA reads TGTGCCAGCTCACCCCAGGGTGGGCGGGGAGGCACAGATACGCAGTATTTT. Amino acids: CASSPQGGRGGTDTQYF.

The V gene is TRBV6-1, the J gene TRBJ1-1; 10 bases agree with TRBD1. Germline CDR1 MNHNS, CDR2 SASEGT. The CDR3 runs to 13 residues. V lost 7 bases to trimming and J lost 5 bases; unmatched junction nucleotides: 4. Here the CDR3 reads CASMPDRGTEAFF. CDR3 nucleotides: TGTGCCAGCATGCCGGACAGGGGGACTGAAGCTTTCTTT.

The V call is TRBV28, the J call TRBJ2-2; 10 bases match TRBD1. This CDR3 contains 16 residues. Germline loops: CDR1 MDHEN, CDR2 SYDVKM. J was trimmed by 6 bases and V by 7 bases; bases with no gene match: 11. The CDR3 protein is CASIDRDRGSAGELFF. DNA for the CDR3: TGTGCCAGCATTGACCGGGACAGGGGTTCCGCCGGGGAGCTGTTTTTT.